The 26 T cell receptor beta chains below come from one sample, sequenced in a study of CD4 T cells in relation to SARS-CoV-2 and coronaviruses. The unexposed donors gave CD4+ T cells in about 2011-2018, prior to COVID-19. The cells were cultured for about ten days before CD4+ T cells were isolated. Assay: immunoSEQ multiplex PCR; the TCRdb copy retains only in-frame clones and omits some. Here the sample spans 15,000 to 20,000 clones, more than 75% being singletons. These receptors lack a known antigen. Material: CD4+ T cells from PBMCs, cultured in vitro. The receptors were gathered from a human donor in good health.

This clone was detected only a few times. The CDR3 sequence is CASSLGTSVTSSYEQYF. The CDR3 DNA reads TGCGCCAGCAGCTTGGGAACTAGCGTAACAAGCTCCTACGAGCAGTACTTC. The chain combines TRBV5-1 with TRBJ2-7, with TRBD2 matching over 7 bases. There are 17 residues in the CDR3. Trimming took 0 bases from V and 0 from J; bases not matched to a gene: 9. The V gene's germline CDR1 is SGHRS and CDR2 YFSETQ.

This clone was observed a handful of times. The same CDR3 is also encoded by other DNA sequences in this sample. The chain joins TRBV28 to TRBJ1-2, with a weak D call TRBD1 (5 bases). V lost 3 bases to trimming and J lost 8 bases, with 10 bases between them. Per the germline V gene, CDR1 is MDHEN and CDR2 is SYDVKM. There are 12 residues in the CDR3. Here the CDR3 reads CASSFGGDGYTF. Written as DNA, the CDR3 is TGTGCCAGCAGTTTTGGCGGGGACGGCTACACCTTC.

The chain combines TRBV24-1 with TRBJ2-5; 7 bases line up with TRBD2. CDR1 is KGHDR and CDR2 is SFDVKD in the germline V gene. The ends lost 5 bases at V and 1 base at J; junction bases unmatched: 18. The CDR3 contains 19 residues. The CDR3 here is CATSGRRSSSGQTQETQYF. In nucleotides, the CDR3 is TGTGCCACCAGTGGACGGAGGAGCTCTAGCGGACAAACCCAAGAGACCCAGTACTTC.

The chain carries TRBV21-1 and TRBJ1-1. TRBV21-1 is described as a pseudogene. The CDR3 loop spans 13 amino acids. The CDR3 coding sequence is TGTGCCAGCAGCAAAGTCGGTTGGGAGAGGGCTTTCTTT. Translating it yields CASSKVGWERAFF.

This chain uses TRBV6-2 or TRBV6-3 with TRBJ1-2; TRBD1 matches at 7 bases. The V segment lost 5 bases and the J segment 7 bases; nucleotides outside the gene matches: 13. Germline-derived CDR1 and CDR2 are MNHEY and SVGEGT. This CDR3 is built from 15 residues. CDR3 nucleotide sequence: TGTGCCAGCAGTCAACTACAGGGGCGAGTATCTGGCTACACCTTC. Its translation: CASSQLQGRVSGYTF.

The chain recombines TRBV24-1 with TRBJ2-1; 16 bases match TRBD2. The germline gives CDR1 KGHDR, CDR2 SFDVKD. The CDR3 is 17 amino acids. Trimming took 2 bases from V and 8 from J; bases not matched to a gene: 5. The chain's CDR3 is CATSDSGTSGRAHEQFF. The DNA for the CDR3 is TGTGCCACCAGTGATTCTGGGACTAGCGGGAGGGCACATGAGCAGTTCTTC.

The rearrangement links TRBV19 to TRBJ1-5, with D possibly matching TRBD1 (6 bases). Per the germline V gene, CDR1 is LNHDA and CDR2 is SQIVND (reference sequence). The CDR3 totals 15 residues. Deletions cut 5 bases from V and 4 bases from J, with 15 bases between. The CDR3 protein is CASSPRPQGNQPQHF. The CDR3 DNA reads TGTGCCAGTAGTCCCAGGCCGCAGGGGAATCAGCCCCAGCATTTT.

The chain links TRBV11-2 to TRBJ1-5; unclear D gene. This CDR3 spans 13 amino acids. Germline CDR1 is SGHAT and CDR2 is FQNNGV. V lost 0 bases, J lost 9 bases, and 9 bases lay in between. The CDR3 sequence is CASSLDGPGPQHF. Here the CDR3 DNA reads TGTGCCAGCAGCTTAGATGGCCCGGGGCCCCAGCATTTT.

The CDR3 bases are TGTGCCAGCAGTGAAGGGCCAGGACAGTACCCCCAGCATTTT. This gives the protein CASSEGPGQYPQHF. The rearrangement joins TRBV6-1 to TRBJ1-5; D might be TRBD1 (6 bases). The CDR3 runs to 14 residues. Germline V gene lookup returns CDR1 MNHNS and CDR2 SASEGT. Trimming stripped 1 base from V and 10 bases from J, with 14 bases between.

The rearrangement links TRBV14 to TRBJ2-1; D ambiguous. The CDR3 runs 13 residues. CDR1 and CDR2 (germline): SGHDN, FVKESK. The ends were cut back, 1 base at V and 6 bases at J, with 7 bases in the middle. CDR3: CASSQGTPNEQFF. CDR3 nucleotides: TGTGCCAGCAGCCAAGGGACCCCCAATGAGCAGTTCTTC.

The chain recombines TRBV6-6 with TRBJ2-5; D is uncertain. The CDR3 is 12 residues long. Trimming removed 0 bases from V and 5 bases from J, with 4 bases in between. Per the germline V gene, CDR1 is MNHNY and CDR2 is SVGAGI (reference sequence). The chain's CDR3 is CASSYSSETQYF. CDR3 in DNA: TGTGCCAGCAGTTACTCCTCGGAGACCCAGTACTTC.

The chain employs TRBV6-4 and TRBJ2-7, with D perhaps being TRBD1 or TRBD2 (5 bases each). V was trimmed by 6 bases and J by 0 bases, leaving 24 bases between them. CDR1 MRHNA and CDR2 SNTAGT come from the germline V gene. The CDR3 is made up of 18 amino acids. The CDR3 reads CASRWPGPPKINSYEQYF. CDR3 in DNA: TGTGCCAGCAGATGGCCGGGACCTCCTAAAATTAACTCCTACGAGCAGTACTTC.

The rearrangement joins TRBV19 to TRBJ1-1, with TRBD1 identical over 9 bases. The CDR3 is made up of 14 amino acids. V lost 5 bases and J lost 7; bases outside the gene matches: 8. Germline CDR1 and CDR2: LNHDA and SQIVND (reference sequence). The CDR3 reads CASSSTGGKSEAFF. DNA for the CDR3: TGTGCCAGTAGTTCGACAGGGGGAAAGAGTGAAGCTTTCTTT.

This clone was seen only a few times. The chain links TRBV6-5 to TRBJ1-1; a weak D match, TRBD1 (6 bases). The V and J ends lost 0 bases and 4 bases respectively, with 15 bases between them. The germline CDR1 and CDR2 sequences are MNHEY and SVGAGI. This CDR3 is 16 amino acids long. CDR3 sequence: CASSYSMAGAATEAFF. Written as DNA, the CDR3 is TGTGCCAGCAGTTACTCCATGGCAGGGGCGGCCACTGAAGCTTTCTTT.

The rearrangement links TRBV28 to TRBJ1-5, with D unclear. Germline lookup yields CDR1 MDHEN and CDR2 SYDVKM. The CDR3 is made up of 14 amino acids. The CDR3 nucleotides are TGTGCTACTAAGCGGGGTGTGAACAATCAGCCCCAGCATTTT. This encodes CATKRGVNNQPQHF.

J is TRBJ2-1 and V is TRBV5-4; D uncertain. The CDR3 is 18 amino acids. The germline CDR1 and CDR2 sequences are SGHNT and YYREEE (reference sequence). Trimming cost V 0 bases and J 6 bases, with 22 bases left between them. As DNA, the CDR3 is TGTGCCAGCAGCTTGGCCACCACTAATTTACGAGGAGTCAATGAGCAGTTCTTC. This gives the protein CASSLATTNLRGVNEQFF.

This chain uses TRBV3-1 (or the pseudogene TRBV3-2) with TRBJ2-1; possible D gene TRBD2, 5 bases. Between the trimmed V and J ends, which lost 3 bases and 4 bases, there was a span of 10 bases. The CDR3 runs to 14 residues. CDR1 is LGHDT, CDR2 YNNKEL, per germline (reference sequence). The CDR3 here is CASSQASHYNEQFF. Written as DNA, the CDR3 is TGTGCCAGCAGCCAGGCTAGCCATTACAATGAGCAGTTCTTC.

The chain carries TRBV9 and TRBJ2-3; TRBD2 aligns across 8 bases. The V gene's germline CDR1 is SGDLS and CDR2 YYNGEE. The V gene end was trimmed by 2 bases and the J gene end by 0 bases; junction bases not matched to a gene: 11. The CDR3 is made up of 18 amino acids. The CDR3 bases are TGTGCCAGCAGCGTGGGTAGACTAGCGTCACGCAGCACAGATACGCAGTATTTT. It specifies CASSVGRLASRSTDTQYF. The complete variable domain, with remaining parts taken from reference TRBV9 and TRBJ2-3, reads DSGVTQTPKHLITATGQRVTLRCSPRSGDLSVYWYQQSLDQGLQFLIQYYNGEERAKGNILERFSAQQFPDLHSELNLSSLELGDSALYFCASSVGRLASRSTDTQYFGPGTRLTVL.

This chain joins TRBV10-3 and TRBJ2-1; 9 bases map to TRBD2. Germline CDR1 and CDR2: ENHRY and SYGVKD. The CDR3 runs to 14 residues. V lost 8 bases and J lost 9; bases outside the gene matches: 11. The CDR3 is CAIGVVAGEGEQFF. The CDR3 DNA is TGTGCCATCGGGGTGGTAGCGGGAGAGGGTGAGCAGTTCTTC.

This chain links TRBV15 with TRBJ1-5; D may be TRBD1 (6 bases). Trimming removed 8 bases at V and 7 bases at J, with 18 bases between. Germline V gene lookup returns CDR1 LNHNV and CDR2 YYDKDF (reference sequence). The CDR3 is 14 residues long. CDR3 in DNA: TGTGCCACCGACCGGGGGACACAAGGACAGCCCCAGCATTTT. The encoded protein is CATDRGTQGQPQHF.

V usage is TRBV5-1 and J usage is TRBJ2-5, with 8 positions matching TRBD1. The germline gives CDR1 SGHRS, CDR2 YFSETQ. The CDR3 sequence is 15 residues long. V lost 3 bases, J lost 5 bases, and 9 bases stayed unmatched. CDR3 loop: CASSSWTGLGETQYF. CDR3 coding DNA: TGCGCCAGCAGCTCCTGGACAGGGCTCGGGGAGACCCAGTACTTC.

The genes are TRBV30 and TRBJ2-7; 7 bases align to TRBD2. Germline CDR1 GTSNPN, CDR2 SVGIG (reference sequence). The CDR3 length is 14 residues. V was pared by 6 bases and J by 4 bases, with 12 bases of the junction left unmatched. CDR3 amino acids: CACPTGRSGYEQYF. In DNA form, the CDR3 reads TGTGCCTGCCCCACCGGGAGGTCTGGTTACGAGCAGTACTTC.

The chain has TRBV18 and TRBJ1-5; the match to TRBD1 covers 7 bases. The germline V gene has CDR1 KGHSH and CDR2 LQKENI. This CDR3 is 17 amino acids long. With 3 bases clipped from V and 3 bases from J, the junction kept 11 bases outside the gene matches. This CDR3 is CASSPNPPGQYNQPQHF. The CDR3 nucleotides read TGTGCCAGCTCACCTAACCCCCCGGGACAGTACAATCAGCCCCAGCATTTT.

CDR3 sequence: CASSQIAGGSYEQYF. The CDR3 DNA sequence: TGTGCCAGCAGCCAGATAGCGGGAGGGTCCTACGAGCAGTACTTC. The chain uses TRBV3-1 (or the pseudogene TRBV3-2) and TRBJ2-7, with TRBD2 matching over 11 bases. The V gene's germline CDR1 is LGHDT and CDR2 YNNKEL (reference sequence). CDR3 length: 15 residues. V dropped 3 bases and J dropped 1; count of bases not matched to a gene: 2.

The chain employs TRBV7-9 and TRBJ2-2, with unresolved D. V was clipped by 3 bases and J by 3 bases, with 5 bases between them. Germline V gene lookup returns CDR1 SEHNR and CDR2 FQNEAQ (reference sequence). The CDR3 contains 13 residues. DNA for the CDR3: TGTGCCAGCAGCTTGGTGGACACCGGGGAGCTGTTTTTT. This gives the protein CASSLVDTGELFF.

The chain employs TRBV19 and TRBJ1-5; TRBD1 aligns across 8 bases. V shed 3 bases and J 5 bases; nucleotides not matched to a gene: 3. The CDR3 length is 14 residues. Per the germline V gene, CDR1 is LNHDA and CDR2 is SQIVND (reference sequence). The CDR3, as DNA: TGTGCCAGTAGTATTGAGACAGGGGATCAGCCCCAGCATTTT. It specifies CASSIETGDQPQHF.